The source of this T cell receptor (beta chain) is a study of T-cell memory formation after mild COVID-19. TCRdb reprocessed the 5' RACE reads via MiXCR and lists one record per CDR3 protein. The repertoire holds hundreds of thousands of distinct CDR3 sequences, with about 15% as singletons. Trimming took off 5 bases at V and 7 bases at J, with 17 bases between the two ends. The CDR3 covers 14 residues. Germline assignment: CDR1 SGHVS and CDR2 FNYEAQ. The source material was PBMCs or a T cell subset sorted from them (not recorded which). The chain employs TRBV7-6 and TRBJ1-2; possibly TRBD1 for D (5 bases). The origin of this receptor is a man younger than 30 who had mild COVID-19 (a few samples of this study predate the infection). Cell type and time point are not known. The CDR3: CASSARPGAGGYTF. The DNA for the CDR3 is TGTGCCAGCAGCGCCCGCCCCGGGGCTGGTGGCTACACCTTC.